One and the same sample provided the 16 T cell receptor beta chains below, sequenced in a study of CXCR3-negative and CXCR3-positive naive CD8 T cells (dated by TCRdb to about 2019). The sequencer listed for this sample is NextSeq 550. The Human TCR Profiling Kit (MiLaboratory) was used to prepare UMI-labeled 5' RACE TRB cDNA libraries. The reads went through TCRdb reprocessing, and each CDR3 protein sequence gets one entry with no DNA. Per the sample table, the count is approximately 6,700 distinct CDR3 sequences. The top ten clonotypes cover 1% to 1.5% of the sample. Sample: naive CXCR3- CD8+ T cells from blood. The cell subset or site label here, explained by the study, means: CD45RO-CCR7+CD27+CD95- naive CD8+ T cells lacking CXCR3 (TNR3-). The receptors originated from a human donor in good health. Some clones in this sample may be carry-over from other donors' samples.

J is TRBJ1-3 and V is TRBV28; as DNA is missing, the TRBD1 call by TCRdb cannot be tested. From germline, CDR1 is MDHEN and CDR2 SYDVKM. CDR3 size: 17 residues. CDR3 residues: CASSSHGQGNSGNTIYF.

This clonotype is classed as medium-sized by frequency. The genes are TRBV29-1 and TRBJ2-6. The CDR3 has 15 amino acids. Germline CDR1 SQVTM, CDR2 ANQGSEA. The CDR3 region is CSVEDADSGANVLTF.

The gene calls are TRBV7-8 and TRBJ1-2; TCRdb selects TRBD1, and the lack of DNA leaves this call unchecked. Germline CDR1 and CDR2: SGHVS and FQNEAQ. The CDR3 consists of 15 residues. CDR3 protein: CASSPVPDSTYGYTF.

By frequency, this clonotype registers medium-sized. The J gene is TRBJ2-7, the V gene TRBV4-2. The CDR3 has 12 amino acids. Germline CDR1 is LGHNA and CDR2 is YNFKEQ. CDR3 protein: CASSSFSYEQYF.

This chain uses TRBV6-6 with TRBJ2-5; TCRdb's D call of TRBD2 is untestable without DNA. Germline V gives CDR1 MNHNY, CDR2 SVGAGI (reference sequence). The CDR3 runs 14 residues. The CDR3 spells CASSHSGDPEAQYF.

Considering frequency, this clonotype is medium-sized. The V gene is TRBV29-1, the J gene TRBJ2-5. From germline, CDR1 is SQVTM and CDR2 ANQGSEA. The CDR3 sequence is 15 residues long. CDR3 residues: CSVEGQDGYQETQYF.

This clonotype counts as medium-sized (0.01 to 0.1%) by frequency. The rearrangement links TRBV7-2 to TRBJ2-1; the TCRdb D gene call, TRBD2, has no DNA to confirm it. The V gene's germline CDR1 is SGHTA and CDR2 FQGNSA. This CDR3 has 17 amino acids. The CDR3 sequence is CASSSSRLAGERYEQFF.

The V call is TRBV3-1, the J call TRBJ2-5; the D call of TRBD2 rests on TCRdb alone, since no DNA is present to check it. The CDR3 sequence is 17 residues long. Looked up from germline, CDR1 is LGHDT and CDR2 is YNNKEL (reference sequence). This CDR3 reads CASSQEGPAGLKETQYF.

The chain links TRBV29-1 to TRBJ2-5; as DNA is missing, the TRBD2 call by TCRdb cannot be tested. Germline V CDR1 and CDR2: SQVTM, ANQGSEA. The CDR3 spans 16 residues. CDR3 protein: CSVGGTERELEETQYF.

The chain couples TRBV28 to TRBJ2-1; TCRdb's assignment of TRBD1 cannot be checked, as there is no DNA. In germline, CDR1 is MDHEN, CDR2 SYDVKM. This CDR3 region has 18 residues. The chain's CDR3 is CASSPLADPGGSYNEQFF. The full variable domain, its missing parts supplied by reference TRBV28 and TRBJ2-1, is DVKVTQSSRYLVKRTGEKVFLECVQDMDHENMFWYRQDPGLGLRLIYFSYDVKMKEKGDIPEGYSVSREKKERFSLILESASTNQTSMYLCASSPLADPGGSYNEQFFGPGTRLTVL.

The chain has TRBV3-1 and TRBJ2-1; TCRdb outputs TRBD2, but without DNA this stays unchecked. Per germline, CDR1 LGHDT and CDR2 YNNKEL (reference sequence). This CDR3 comprises 18 residues. The CDR3 loop reads CASSQGFLLGMAGYEQFF.

This clonotype is called medium-sized based on its frequency. The chain has TRBV20-1 and TRBJ2-5; TCRdb's assignment of TRBD1 cannot be checked, as there is no DNA. From germline, CDR1 is DFQATT and CDR2 SNEGSKA (reference sequence). The CDR3 is 13 residues long. The CDR3 spells CSARARGQETQYF.

This clonotype is identified as medium-sized from frequency. The rearrangement uses TRBV27 and TRBJ2-1; TCRdb returns TRBD2, unconfirmable since there is no DNA. Germline V gives CDR1 MNHEY, CDR2 SMNVEV (reference sequence). The CDR3 has 16 residues. The CDR3 region is CASSPGSSGLRNEQFF.

This clonotype is medium-sized by frequency. The V call is TRBV15, the J call TRBJ1-1. The CDR3 runs 17 residues. Germline V CDR1 and CDR2: LNHNV, YYDKDF (reference sequence). The CDR3 loop reads CATSRDRLLAGNTEAFF. Drawing the rest from reference TRBV15 and TRBJ1-1, the complete variable domain is DAMVIQNPRYQVTQFGKPVTLSCSQTLNHNVMYWYQQKSSQAPKLLFHYYDKDFNNEADTPDNFQSRRPNTSFCFLDIRSPGLGDTAMYLCATSRDRLLAGNTEAFFGQGTRLTVV.

Judged by frequency, this clonotype is medium-sized (0.01 to 0.1%). The chain has TRBV29-1 and TRBJ2-3; there is no DNA to check the TCRdb D call of TRBD1. The length of the CDR3 is 15 residues. Germline V gives CDR1 SQVTM, CDR2 ANQGSEA. CDR3 protein: CSVEGTGVGSDTQYF.

This clonotype is classed as medium-sized by frequency. This chain joins TRBV7-3 and TRBJ2-2. Germline V gene data show CDR1 as SGHTA and CDR2 as FQGTGA. The CDR3 loop spans 14 amino acids. The chain's CDR3 is CASSLGGSTGELFF.